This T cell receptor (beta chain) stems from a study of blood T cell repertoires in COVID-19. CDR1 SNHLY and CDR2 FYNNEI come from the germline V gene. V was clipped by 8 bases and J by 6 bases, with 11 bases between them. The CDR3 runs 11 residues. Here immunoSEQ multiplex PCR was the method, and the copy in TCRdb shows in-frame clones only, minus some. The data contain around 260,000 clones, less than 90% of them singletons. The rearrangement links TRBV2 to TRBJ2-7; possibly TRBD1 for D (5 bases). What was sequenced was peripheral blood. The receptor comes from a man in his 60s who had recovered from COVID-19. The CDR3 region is CASETGREQYF. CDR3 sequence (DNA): TGTGCCAGCGAAACAGGACGCGAGCAGTACTTC.